The present entry profiles one T cell receptor beta chain with its context. CDR1 GTSNPN and CDR2 SVGIG come from the germline V gene (reference sequence). With 4 bases clipped from V and 6 bases from J, the junction kept 7 bases outside the gene matches. This CDR3 is built from 15 residues. This entry is derived from a study of control samples from healthy donors and cancer patients. The method was immunoSEQ multiplex PCR; TCRdb's version includes in-frame clones alone and lacks a portion of them. The sample gives about 42,000 clones, 75% to 90% of which show up once; about half is in the top ten. This receptor was identified in a man in his sixties in good health. Sequencing input: blood. This chain links TRBV30 with TRBJ2-2; 11 bases match TRBD2. The CDR3 bases are TGTGCCTGGACCCTAGCGGGGGGCACCCCCGGGGAGCTGTTTTTT. Its translation is CAWTLAGGTPGELFF.